The rows below give T cell receptor beta chains drawn from one sample of a study of metastatic and nonmetastatic thyroid tumors. TCRdb re-analyzed the PCR reads through MiXCR. The sample lists 15,000 or so clones; about a sixth were seen once. Sequenced material: blood. These receptors were obtained from a female donor with papillary thyroid cancer or a benign thyroid nodule (not recorded which). Some clones in this sample may be carry-over from other donors' samples. Both conserved end residues are part of each CDR3. The D gene is left open where the match is weak. Size is omitted from some rows. Given values are once, few, many or a class for expanded clones.

d_gene	v_gene	abundance	j_gene	CDR3nt	CDR3aa
.	TRBV5-6	once	TRBJ1-2	TGTGCCAGCAGCTTGAGGTTTAACTATGGCTACACCTTC	CASSLRFNYGYTF
.	TRBV28	many	TRBJ2-6	TGTGCCAGCAGATTCAGGGAGGCTGGGGCCAACGTCCTGACTTTC	CASRFREAGANVLTF
TRBD2	TRBV7-2	many	TRBJ2-5	TGTGCCAGCAGCTTTTATGGACTAGCGGGGGAAGAGACCCAGTACTTC	CASSFYGLAGEETQYF
.	TRBV30	many	TRBJ2-5	TGTGCCTGGAGTGTACGGGAGACCCAGTACTTC	CAWSVRETQYF
.	TRBV6-1	medium-sized	TRBJ2-2	TGTGCCAGCAGTTCCCCGGGGGGCCCCGGGGAGCTGTTTTTT	CASSSPGGPGELFF
.	TRBV19	many	TRBJ2-7	TGTGCCAGTAGTAGTATCGGAGGCAGGGGTGAGAACGAGCAGTACTTC	CASSSIGGRGENEQYF
.	TRBV7-8	.	TRBJ2-1	TGTGCCAGCAGCCCGGCCGGGGACCCCTACAATGAGCAGTTCTTC	CASSPAGDPYNEQFF
.	TRBV4-1	many	TRBJ1-6	TGCGCCAGCAGGAAGCCGGGAGCCTATAATTCACCCCTCCACTTT	CASRKPGAYNSPLHF
.	TRBV29-1	many	TRBJ2-6	TGCAGCGTCCTCGGGGAGGGGGGAATCCATTCTGGGGCCAACGTCCTGACTTTC	CSVLGEGGIHSGANVLTF
.	TRBV6-1	medium-sized	TRBJ2-1	TGTGCCAGCAGTGATCTAGATATCCATGAGCAGTTCTTC	CASSDLDIHEQFF
.	TRBV6-1	.	TRBJ1-2	TGTGCCAGCAGTGAAGCCGGGATCTATGGCTACACCTTC	CASSEAGIYGYTF
.	TRBV5-1	once	TRBJ1-4	TGCGCCAGCCGTCCCGGGGGGACTAATGAAAAACTGTTTTTT	CASRPGGTNEKLFF
TRBD2	TRBV6-2/TRBV6-3	.	TRBJ2-7	TGTGCCAGCAGTTTGGGGACTAGCAGCCCGCAGTACTTC	CASSLGTSSPQYF
.	TRBV20-1	many	TRBJ2-3	TGCAGTGCTAGTCCTTCGGACGGAGGCACAGATACGCAGTATTTT	CSASPSDGGTDTQYF
.	TRBV4-1	many	TRBJ1-2	TGCGCCAGCAGCCCACGTGGTAGGCAGACTCTCAACTATGGCTACACCTTC	CASSPRGRQTLNYGYTF
TRBD1	TRBV5-1	medium-sized	TRBJ2-2	TGCGCCAGCAGCCTAGGACAGGGAAACACCGGGGAGCTGTTTTTT	CASSLGQGNTGELFF
.	TRBV19	medium-sized	TRBJ2-5	TGTGCCAGTAGTATAACGGCAGTCCAAGAGACCCAGTACTTC	CASSITAVQETQYF
.	TRBV6-1	many	TRBJ1-3	TGTGCCAGCAGTGAAGTGCTAGGACGGGGACGAAACACCATATATTTT	CASSEVLGRGRNTIYF
TRBD1	TRBV6-1	medium-sized	TRBJ2-7	TGCGCACGGGACAGACATTCCTACGAGCAGTACTTC	CARDRHSYEQYF
TRBD1	TRBV7-6	many	TRBJ1-1	TGTGCCAGCAGCTTACGCACCGGGACAGGGGGCACTGAAGCTTTCTTT	CASSLRTGTGGTEAFF
.	TRBV20-1	many	TRBJ1-2	TGCAGTGCTAGAGCCGACGGGCGGGGGCGTTCAAACTATGGCTACACCTTC	CSARADGRGRSNYGYTF
TRBD2	TRBV25-1	many	TRBJ2-5	TGTGCCAGCAGTGAATGGGCGGGGGTAGCCCAAGAGACCCAGTACTTC	CASSEWAGVAQETQYF
TRBD2	TRBV6-1	few	TRBJ2-7	TGTGCCAGCTCGAGGACTAGCTCCTACGGGCAGTACTTT	CASSRTSSYGQYF
.	TRBV15	many	TRBJ2-5	TGTGCCACCAGCAGAGATGGGCAGGGCGGGGAGACCCAGTACTTC	CATSRDGQGGETQYF
.	TRBV13	many	TRBJ1-1	TGTGCCAGCAGCACCCGGACAGCCGTTGAAGCTTTCTTT	CASSTRTAVEAFF
.	TRBV19	many	TRBJ2-7	TGTGCCAGTAGTAGCGGGGCCTACGAGCAGTACTTC	CASSSGAYEQYF
.	TRBV6-1	few	TRBJ1-2	TGTGCCAGCAGTCCCAGGACTAGGGTATCAGATGGCTACACCTTC	CASSPRTRVSDGYTF
.	TRBV28	few	TRBJ2-1	TGTGCCAGCAGTGCCCGGACCCGGGCCAATGAGCAGTTCTTC	CASSARTRANEQFF
.	TRBV6-5	.	TRBJ2-3	TGTGCCATCAGTTACCGTAGCACATATACGCAGTATTTT	CAISYRSTYTQYF
.	TRBV11-3	many	TRBJ1-6	TGTGCCAGCAGCTTAGATCCGGGACAAAATAATTCACCCCTCCACTTT	CASSLDPGQNNSPLHF
TRBD2	TRBV6-2/TRBV6-3	many	TRBJ2-4	TGTGCCAGCAGCTGGCCCCGGGGGGGTACCAAAAACATTCAGTACTTC	CASSWPRGGTKNIQYF
.	TRBV30	.	TRBJ1-5	TGTGCCTGGAGTAATTCCGGGCCCTTTGGGCCCCAGCATTTT	CAWSNSGPFGPQHF
TRBD2	TRBV6-1	many	TRBJ2-5	TGTGCCAGCAGTGAACGACTAGCGGGGGGTTGGGAGACCCAGTACTTC	CASSERLAGGWETQYF